This T cell receptor (beta chain) derives from a study of shared clonotypes between healthy human individuals. V was clipped by 9 bases and J by 2 bases; unmatched bases: 3. CDR3 length: 13 residues. Germline CDR1 and CDR2: MNHNS and SASEGT. In the original workflow: ImmunoSEQ junction-only sequences lacked quality scores, so their filtering differed. The method was immunoSEQ multiplex PCR; TCRdb's version includes in-frame clones alone and lacks a portion of them. That table supplies the V and J calls and clone size; D and trimming were determined from the DNA. This table has just over 2,000,000 clones, over 85% appearing once. As defined, naive CD8 cells were CD45RO-negative and positively selected for CCR7, with terminally differentiated effector memory CD45RA+ cells excluded. The study drew its donors from healthy HIV-negative adults without recent acute infections or vaccinations.

The gene calls are TRBV6-1 and TRBJ2-7; 11 bases map to TRBD2. This clonotype was sampled from a man younger than 30 in good health. The sequencing sample was made of naive CD8+ T cells sorted from blood. CDR3: CASTSGGPYEQYF. CDR3 nucleotides: TGTGCCAGTACTAGCGGGGGCCCCTACGAGCAGTACTTC.